Given below is one TCR beta chain in context. Its matching antigen is unknown. The protocol was immunoSEQ multiplex PCR, while the TCRdb copy is restricted to in-frame clones and leaves out a portion. The repertoire holds approximately 70,000 clones, about 91% seen once, with 0.86% in the top ten. This record belongs to a study of OX40 agonist ivuxolimab in advanced cancers. Study information: Partial responses were achieved by three patients, one with hepatocellular carcinoma and two with cutaneous melanoma. The study, taken as a whole, reports: Among the lowest peripheral clonal expansion occurred in 0.1-3.0 mg/kg partial responders. The authors did not determine the antigen specificity of the expanded peripheral T cells.

It was autoimmune disease history or systemic immunosuppression that excluded patients. CDR3 size: 16 residues. Germline CDR1 reads MDHEN; CDR2 reads SYDVKM. Trimming cost V 6 bases and J 0 bases, with 12 bases left between them. The genes are TRBV28 and TRBJ1-6; unclear D gene. This receptor was taken from an adult with an advanced solid tumor such as melanoma, head and neck, liver or kidney cancer. The sample in question was CD4+ or CD8+ T cells sorted from blood, obtained in a trial of the OX40 agonist ivuxolimab. CDR3 sequence (DNA): TGTGCCAGCAGCCACGGACGGAGCTCCTATAATTCACCCCTCCACTTT. Its protein is CASSHGRSSYNSPLHF.